The source of this T cell receptor (beta chain) is a study of T cell responses to AZD1222 COVID-19 vaccine. Some clones are missing from TCRdb's copy, which holds only in-frame ones; the method was immunoSEQ multiplex PCR. The sample shows about 150,000 clones, more than 85% of them seen only once. The specimen comprised peripheral blood, sampled 28 days after the second AZD1222 dose. The sequence was collected from an adult who received the AZD1222 COVID-19 vaccine.

The CDR3 region has the DNA TGCGCCAGCAGCTTGGGGTTAGTGATTTCTACCGACGCCTACAATGAGCAGTTCTTC. Amino acids: CASSLGLVISTDAYNEQFF. The V and J genes are TRBV5-1 and TRBJ2-1; no firm D call. Trimming took 0 bases from V and 2 from J, leaving 21 bases between them. Per the germline V gene, CDR1 is SGHRS and CDR2 is YFSETQ. The CDR3 loop spans 19 amino acids.